Listed below are T cell receptor beta chains from one sample, sequenced in a study of T cells expressing NK-cell markers. TCRdb reprocessed the 5' RACE reads and stores each CDR3 protein as one record, lacking DNA. The table counts about 380,000 distinct CDR3 sequences; under 6.5% lies in the top ten. The specimen sequenced was blood T cells: a sorted CD56 or NKG2C T cell subset, CD4+ or CD8+ T cells, or bulk PBMC T cells (not recorded which). The origin of the receptors is a man aged 18-75 years in good health. Each CDR3 is given with its conserved first and last residue.

v_call,j_call,cdr3_aa
TRBV12-3/TRBV12-4,TRBJ1-1,CASTPGGGNAEAFF
TRBV2,TRBJ2-2,CASKTGGSTGELFF
TRBV18,TRBJ2-6,CASSPGAESGANVLTF
TRBV12-3/TRBV12-4,TRBJ1-2,CASSLTPRGRSYGYTF
TRBV29-1,TRBJ1-1,CSARIGANTEAFF
TRBV10-3,TRBJ2-2,CAISPHPNTGELFF
TRBV7-6,TRBJ2-7,CASSLGLAGGSYEQYF
TRBV2,TRBJ1-2,CASTYGGEASNYGYTF
TRBV24-1,TRBJ2-7,CATSDTSSGGRTYEQYF
TRBV27,TRBJ2-1,CASSLSPSGASYNEQFF
TRBV5-1,TRBJ2-1,CASSILAGGPDEQFF
TRBV25-1,TRBJ1-2,CASSPSGSAPYGYTF
TRBV7-3,TRBJ1-6,CASSQGGANSPLHF
TRBV7-2,TRBJ2-3,CASSLELAGGPRDTQYF
TRBV30,TRBJ2-5,CAWSVARKETQYF
TRBV3-1,TRBJ2-3,CASGTPTDTQYF
TRBV30,TRBJ2-1,CAWNDIAEQFF
TRBV20-1,TRBJ1-2,CSARGGRPNYGYTF